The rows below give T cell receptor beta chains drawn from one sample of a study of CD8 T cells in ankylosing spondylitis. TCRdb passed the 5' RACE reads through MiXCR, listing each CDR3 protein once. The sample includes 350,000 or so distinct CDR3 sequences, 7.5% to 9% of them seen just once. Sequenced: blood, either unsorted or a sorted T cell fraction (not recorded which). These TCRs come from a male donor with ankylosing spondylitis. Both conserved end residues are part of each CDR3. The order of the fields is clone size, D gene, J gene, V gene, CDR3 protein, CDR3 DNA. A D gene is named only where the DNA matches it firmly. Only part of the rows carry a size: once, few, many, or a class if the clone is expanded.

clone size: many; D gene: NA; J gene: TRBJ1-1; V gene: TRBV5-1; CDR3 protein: CASSSNTREAFF; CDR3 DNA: TGCGCCAGCAGCTCGAACACGAGGGAAGCTTTCTTT
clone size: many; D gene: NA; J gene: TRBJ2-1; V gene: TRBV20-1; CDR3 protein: CSARDHEAYSSYNEQFF; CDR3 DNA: TGCAGTGCTAGAGATCATGAGGCGTACAGCTCCTACAATGAGCAGTTCTTC
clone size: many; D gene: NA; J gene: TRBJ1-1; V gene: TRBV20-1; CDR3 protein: CSAREGVGAEAFF; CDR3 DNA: TGCAGTGCTAGAGAGGGGGTCGGCGCTGAAGCTTTCTTT
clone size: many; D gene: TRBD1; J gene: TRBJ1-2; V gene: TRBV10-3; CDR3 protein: CAISEGQGLGGYTF; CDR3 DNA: TGTGCCATCAGTGAGGGACAGGGGCTAGGAGGCTACACCTTC
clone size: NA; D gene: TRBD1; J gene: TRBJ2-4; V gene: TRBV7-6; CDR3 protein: CASSPHVDRGNIQYF; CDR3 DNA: TGTGCCAGCAGCCCCCATGTCGACAGGGGGAACATTCAGTACTTC
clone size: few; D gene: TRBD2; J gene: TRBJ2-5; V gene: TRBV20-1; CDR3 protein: CSARDFLTSGRDSEATQYF; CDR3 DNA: TGCAGTGCTAGAGATTTTTTGACTAGCGGGAGGGACTCTGAAGCGACCCAGTACTTC
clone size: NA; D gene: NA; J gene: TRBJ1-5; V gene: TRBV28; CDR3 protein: CASTFRGALNQPQHF; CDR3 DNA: TGTGCCAGCACCTTTCGGGGGGCCCTCAATCAGCCCCAGCATTTT
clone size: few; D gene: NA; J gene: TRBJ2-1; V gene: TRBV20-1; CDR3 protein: CSARALTGPGDF; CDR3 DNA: TGCAGTGCTAGAGCACTGACAGGGCCGGGAGATTTC
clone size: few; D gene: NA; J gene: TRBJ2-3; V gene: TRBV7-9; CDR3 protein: CASSFVVTDAQYF; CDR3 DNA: TGTGCCAGCAGCTTCGTAGTTACAGATGCGCAGTATTTT
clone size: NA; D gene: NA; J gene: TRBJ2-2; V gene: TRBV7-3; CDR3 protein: CASSLSSGGSTGELFF; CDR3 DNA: TGTGCCAGCAGCTTAAGTTCAGGGGGGAGCACCGGGGAGCTGTTTTTT
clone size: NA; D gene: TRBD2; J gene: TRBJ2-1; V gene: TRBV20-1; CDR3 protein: CSARVRGPGLASYNEQFF; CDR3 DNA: TGCAGTGCTAGAGTTCGGGGGCCGGGACTAGCGTCCTACAATGAGCAGTTCTTC
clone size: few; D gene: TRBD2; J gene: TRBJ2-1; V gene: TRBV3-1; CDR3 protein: CASSQTLAGGRYNEQFF; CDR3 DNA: TGTGCCAGCAGCCAGACATTAGCGGGAGGTCGATACAATGAGCAGTTCTTC
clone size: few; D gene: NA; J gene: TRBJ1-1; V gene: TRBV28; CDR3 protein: CASSFPSLNTEAFF; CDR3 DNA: TGTGCCAGCAGTTTTCCCAGCCTGAACACTGAAGCTTTCTTT
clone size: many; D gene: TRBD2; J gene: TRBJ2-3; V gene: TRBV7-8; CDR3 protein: CASSPLAGRGTDTQYF; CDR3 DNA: TGTGCCAGCAGCCCGTTAGCGGGGCGGGGGACAGATACGCAGTATTTT
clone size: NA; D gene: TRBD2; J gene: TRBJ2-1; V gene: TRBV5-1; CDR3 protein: CASSLGAGVTYNEQFF; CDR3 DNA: TGCGCCAGCAGCTTGGGGGCGGGAGTTACTTACAATGAGCAGTTCTTC
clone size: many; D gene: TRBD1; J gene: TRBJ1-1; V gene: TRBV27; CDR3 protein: CASSFLRGLNTEAFF; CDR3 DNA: TGTGCCAGCAGTTTCCTCAGGGGGCTGAACACTGAAGCTTTCTTT
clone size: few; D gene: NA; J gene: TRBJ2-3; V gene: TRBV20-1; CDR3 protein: CSASWADTQYF; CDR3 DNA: TGCAGTGCTTCGTGGGCAGATACGCAGTATTTT
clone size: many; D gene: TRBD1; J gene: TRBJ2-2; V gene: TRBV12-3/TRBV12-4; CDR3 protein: CASGGGQGYTGELFF; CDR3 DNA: TGTGCCAGCGGGGGGGGACAGGGTTACACCGGGGAGCTGTTTTTT
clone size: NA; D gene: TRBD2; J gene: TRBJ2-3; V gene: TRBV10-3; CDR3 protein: CAISESGRSGSHSDTQYF; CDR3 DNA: TGTGCCATCAGTGAGAGCGGACGAAGCGGGAGTCATTCAGATACGCAGTATTTT
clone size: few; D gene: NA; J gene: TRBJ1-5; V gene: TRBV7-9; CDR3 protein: CASSGMGPQHF; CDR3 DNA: TGTGCCAGCAGCGGAATGGGGCCCCAGCATTTT
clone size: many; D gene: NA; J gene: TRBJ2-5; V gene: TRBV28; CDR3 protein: CASSYGTDQETQYF; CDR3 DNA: TGTGCCAGCAGCTATGGGACGGATCAAGAGACCCAGTACTTC
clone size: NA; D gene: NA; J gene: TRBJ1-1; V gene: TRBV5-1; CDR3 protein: CASSGEGDRDTEAFF; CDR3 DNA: TGCGCCAGCAGCGGGGAGGGGGATCGGGACACTGAAGCTTTCTTT
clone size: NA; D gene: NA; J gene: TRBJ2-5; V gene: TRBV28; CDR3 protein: CASSRPQGGQETQYF; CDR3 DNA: TGTGCCAGCAGCCGACCACAGGGGGGGCAAGAGACCCAGTACTTC
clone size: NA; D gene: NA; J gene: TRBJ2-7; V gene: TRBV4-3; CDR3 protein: CASSQDRHEQYF; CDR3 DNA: TGCGCCAGCAGCCAAGATCGACACGAGCAGTACTTC
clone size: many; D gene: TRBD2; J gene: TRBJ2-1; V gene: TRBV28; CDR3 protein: CASSSLAGIDNEQFF; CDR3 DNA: TGTGCCAGCAGTTCCCTAGCGGGAATCGACAATGAGCAGTTCTTC
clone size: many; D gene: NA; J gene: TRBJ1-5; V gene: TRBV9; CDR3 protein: CASSVGSGEPNQPQHF; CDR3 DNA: TGTGCCAGCAGCGTAGGGTCGGGAGAACCCAATCAGCCCCAGCATTTT
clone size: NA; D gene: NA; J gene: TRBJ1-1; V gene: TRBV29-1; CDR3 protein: CSAVGLAGSGIEAFF; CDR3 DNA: TGCAGCGCCGTTGGACTCGCCGGGAGTGGGATTGAAGCTTTCTTT
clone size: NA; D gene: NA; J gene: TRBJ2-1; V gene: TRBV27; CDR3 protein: CASSLSWSSYNEQFF; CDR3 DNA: TGTGCCAGCAGTTTATCGTGGAGCTCCTACAATGAGCAGTTCTTC
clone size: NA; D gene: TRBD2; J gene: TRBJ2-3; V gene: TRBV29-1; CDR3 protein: CSVEDSAGGQYF; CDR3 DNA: TGCAGCGTTGAAGACAGTGCGGGGGGACAGTATTTT
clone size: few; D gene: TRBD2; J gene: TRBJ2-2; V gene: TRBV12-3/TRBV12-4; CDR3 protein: CASGLRLAGTTGELFF; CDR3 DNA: TGTGCCAGCGGACTCAGACTAGCGGGTACCACCGGGGAGCTGTTTTTT
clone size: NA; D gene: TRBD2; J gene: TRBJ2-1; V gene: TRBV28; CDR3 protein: CASGSGSSYNEQFF; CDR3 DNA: TGTGCCAGCGGTAGCGGGAGCTCCTACAATGAGCAGTTCTTC
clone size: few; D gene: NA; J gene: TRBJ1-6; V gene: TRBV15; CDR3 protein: CATSSSGLTAYNSPLHF; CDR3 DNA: TGTGCCACCAGCTCCAGTGGGCTCACAGCCTATAATTCACCCCTCCACTTT
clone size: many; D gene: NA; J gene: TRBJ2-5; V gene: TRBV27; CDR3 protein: CASSKNDQETQYF; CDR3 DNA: TGTGCCAGCAGTAAAAACGACCAAGAGACCCAGTACTTC
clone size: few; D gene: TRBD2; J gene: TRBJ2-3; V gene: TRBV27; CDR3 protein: CASSHLAGDTDTQYF; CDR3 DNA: TGTGCCAGCAGCCACCTAGCGGGAGACACAGATACGCAGTATTTT
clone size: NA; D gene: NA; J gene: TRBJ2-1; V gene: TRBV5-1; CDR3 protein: CASRTGRDLRGEQFF; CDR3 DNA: TGCGCCAGCAGGACGGGGCGGGACCTCAGGGGTGAGCAGTTCTTC
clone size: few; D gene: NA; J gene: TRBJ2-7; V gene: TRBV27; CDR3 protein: CASSLLQSTYEQYF; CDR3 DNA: TGTGCCAGCAGTTTATTACAGTCGACCTACGAGCAGTACTTC
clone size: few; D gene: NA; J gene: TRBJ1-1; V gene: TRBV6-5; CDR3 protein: CASSYESRTLNTEAFF; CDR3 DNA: TGTGCCAGCAGTTACGAGTCTAGGACCCTGAACACTGAAGCTTTCTTT
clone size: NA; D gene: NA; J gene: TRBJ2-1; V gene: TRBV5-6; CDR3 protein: CASSPRPEAHNEQFF; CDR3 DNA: TGTGCCAGCAGCCCCCGGCCTGAAGCTCACAATGAGCAGTTCTTC
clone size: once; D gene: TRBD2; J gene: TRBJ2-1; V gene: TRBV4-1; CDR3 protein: CASSRGLAGAYNEQFF; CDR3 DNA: TGCGCCAGCAGCCGTGGACTAGCGGGGGCCTACAATGAGCAGTTCTTC
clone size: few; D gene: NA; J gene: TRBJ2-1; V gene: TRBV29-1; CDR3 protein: CSVIGAYSYNEQFF; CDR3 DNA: TGCAGCGTCATTGGGGCCTACTCCTACAATGAGCAGTTCTTC
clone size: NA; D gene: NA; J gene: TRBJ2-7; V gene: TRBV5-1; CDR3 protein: CASSLVRATGEQYF; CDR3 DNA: TGCGCCAGCAGCTTGGTCAGGGCGACGGGCGAGCAGTACTTC
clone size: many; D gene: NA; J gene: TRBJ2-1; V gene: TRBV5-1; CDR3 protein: CASSRRLAYNEQFF; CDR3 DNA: TGCGCCAGCAGTCGGAGACTAGCCTACAATGAGCAGTTCTTC
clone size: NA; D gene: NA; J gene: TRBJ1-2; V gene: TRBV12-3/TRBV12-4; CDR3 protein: CASSLAAFYGYTF; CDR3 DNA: TGTGCCAGCAGTTTAGCAGCTTTCTATGGCTACACCTTC
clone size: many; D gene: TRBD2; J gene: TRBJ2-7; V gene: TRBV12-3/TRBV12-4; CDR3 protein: CASSPTLAGSEQYF; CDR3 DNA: TGTGCCAGCAGCCCGACACTAGCGGGTAGTGAGCAGTACTTC
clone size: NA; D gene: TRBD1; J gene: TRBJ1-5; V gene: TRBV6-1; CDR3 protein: CASSRTGVQPQHF; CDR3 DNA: TGTGCCAGCAGTCGGACAGGAGTACAGCCCCAGCATTTT
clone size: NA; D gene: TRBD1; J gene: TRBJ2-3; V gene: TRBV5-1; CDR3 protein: CASSSPGQTDTQYF; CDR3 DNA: TGCGCCAGCAGCTCGCCGGGACAGACAGATACGCAGTATTTT
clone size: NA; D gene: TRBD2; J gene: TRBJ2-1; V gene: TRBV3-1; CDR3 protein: CASSPGTSGSRNEQFF; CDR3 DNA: TGTGCCAGCAGCCCCGGGACTAGCGGGAGCCGCAATGAGCAGTTCTTC
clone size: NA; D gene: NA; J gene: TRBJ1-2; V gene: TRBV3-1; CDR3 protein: CASSQNNYGYTF; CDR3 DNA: TGTGCCAGCAGCCAAAATAACTATGGCTACACCTTC